The source of this TCR beta chain is a study of T-cell reconstitution after alpha-beta-depleted transplantation in children. Using unique molecular identifiers, the investigators prepared the TCRbeta library. TCRdb processed the PCR reads anew with MiXCR; each CDR3 protein has one entry. The sample holds some 200,000 distinct CDR3 sequences; 8.5% to 10% are singletons and the top ten take around 6.2%. The CDR3 extends over 16 amino acids. V shed 0 bases and J 5 bases; nucleotides not matched to a gene: 7. CDR1 is SGDLS, CDR2 YYNGEE, per germline. The sequencing used PBMCs from the stem cell graft donor, collected from the stem cell graft. The receptor's source is a human donor who donated a stem cell graft to a child with acute lymphoblastic leukemia. The chain is built from TRBV9 and TRBJ1-4; 7 bases map to TRBD1. This CDR3 reads CASSVGSGQTNEKLFF. CDR3 sequence (DNA): TGTGCCAGCAGCGTAGGATCGGGACAGACAAATGAAAAACTGTTTTTT.